This TCR beta chain derives from a study of blood T cells in healthy people across ages. Healthy Caucasians from Russia aged roughly 6 to 100 served as donors. Per-sample yields of isolated PBMCs were at least 7 million. Study-level findings and limits: Diversity estimated from one million T cells was considered an underestimate.

Combining a sample-barcoded 5' primer with a J-beta primer mix, a second PCR ran for about 7 to 11 cycles. Every sample gave at least 2.5 million paired-end reads containing CDR3. TCRdb processed the 5' RACE reads anew with MiXCR; each CDR3 protein has one entry. The top ten clones hold around 21% of a sample with some 730,000 distinct CDR3 sequences, over 20% of them seen once. The germline V gene encodes CDR1 LGHNA and CDR2 YNFKEQ. The CDR3 is made up of 15 amino acids. V was pared by 4 bases and J by 3 bases, with 4 bases of the junction left unmatched. Turning to this clonotype: Its antigen is not identified.

The chain carries TRBV4-2 and TRBJ2-4; 9 nucleotides agree with TRBD1. The sequencing sample was made of blood. This clonotype originated in a man in his 70s in good health. The CDR3 spells CASSRPTGGKNIQYF. The DNA for the CDR3 is TGTGCCAGCAGCCGACCGACAGGGGGCAAAAACATTCAGTACTTC.